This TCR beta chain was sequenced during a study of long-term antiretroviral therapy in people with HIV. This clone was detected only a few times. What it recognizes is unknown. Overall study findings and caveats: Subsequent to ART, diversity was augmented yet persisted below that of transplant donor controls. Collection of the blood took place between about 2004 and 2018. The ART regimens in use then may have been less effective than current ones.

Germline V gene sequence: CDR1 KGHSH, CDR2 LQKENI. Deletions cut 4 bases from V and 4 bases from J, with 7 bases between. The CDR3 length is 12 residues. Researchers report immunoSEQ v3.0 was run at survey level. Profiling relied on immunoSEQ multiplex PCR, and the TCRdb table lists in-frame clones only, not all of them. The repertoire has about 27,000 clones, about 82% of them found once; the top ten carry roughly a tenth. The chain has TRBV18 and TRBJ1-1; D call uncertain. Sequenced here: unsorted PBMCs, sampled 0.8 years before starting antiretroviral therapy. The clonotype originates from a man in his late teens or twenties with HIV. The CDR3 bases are TGTGCCAGCTCACAAGACACCACTGAAGCTTTCTTT. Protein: CASSQDTTEAFF.